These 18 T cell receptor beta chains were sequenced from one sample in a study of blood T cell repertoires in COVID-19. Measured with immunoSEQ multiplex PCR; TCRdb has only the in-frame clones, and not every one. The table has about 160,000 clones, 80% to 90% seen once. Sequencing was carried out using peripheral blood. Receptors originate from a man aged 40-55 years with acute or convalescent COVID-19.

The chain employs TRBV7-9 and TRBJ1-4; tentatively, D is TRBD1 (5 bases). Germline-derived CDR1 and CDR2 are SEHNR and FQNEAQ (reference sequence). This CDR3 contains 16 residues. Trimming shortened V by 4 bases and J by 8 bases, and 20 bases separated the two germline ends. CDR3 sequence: CASSYGRTGGNEKLFF. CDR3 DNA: TGTGCCAGCAGCTATGGCCGTACAGGCGGGAACGAAAAACTGTTTTTT. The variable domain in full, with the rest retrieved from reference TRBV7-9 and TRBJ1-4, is DTGVSQNPRHKITKRGQNVTFRCDPISEHNRLYWYRQTLGQGPEFLTYFQNEAQLEKSRLLSDRFSAERPKGSFSTLEIQRTEQGDSAMYLCASSYGRTGGNEKLFFGSGTQLSVL.

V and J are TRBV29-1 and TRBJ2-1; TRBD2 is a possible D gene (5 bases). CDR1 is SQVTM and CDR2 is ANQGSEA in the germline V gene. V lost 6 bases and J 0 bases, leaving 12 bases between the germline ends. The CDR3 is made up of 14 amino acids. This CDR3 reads CSVKSGNSYNEQFF. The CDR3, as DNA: TGCAGCGTGAAATCCGGGAACTCCTACAATGAGCAGTTCTTC.

CDR3 loop: CASSQEPSGGDEQFF. Written as DNA, the CDR3 is TGTGCCAGCAGCCAAGAACCTAGCGGGGGCGATGAGCAGTTCTTC. This chain uses TRBV3-1 (or the pseudogene TRBV3-2) with TRBJ2-1, with 10 bases that match TRBD2. Germline CDR1 LGHDT, CDR2 YNNKEL (reference sequence). V was clipped by 0 bases and J by 8 bases; unmatched bases: 4. This CDR3 contains 15 residues.

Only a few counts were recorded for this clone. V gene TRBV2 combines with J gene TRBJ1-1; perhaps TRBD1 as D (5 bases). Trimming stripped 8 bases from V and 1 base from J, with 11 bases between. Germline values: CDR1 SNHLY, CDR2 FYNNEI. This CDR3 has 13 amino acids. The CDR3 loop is CASFGGGNTEAFF. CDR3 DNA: TGTGCCAGCTTTGGGGGGGGGAACACTGAAGCTTTCTTT.

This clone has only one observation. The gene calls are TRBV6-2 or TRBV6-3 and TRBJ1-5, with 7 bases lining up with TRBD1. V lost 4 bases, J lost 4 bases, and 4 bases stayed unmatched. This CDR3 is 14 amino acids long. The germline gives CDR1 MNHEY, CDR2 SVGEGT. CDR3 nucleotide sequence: TGTGCCAGCAGTTTGTACAGGGGAAATCAGCCCCAGCATTTT. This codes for CASSLYRGNQPQHF.

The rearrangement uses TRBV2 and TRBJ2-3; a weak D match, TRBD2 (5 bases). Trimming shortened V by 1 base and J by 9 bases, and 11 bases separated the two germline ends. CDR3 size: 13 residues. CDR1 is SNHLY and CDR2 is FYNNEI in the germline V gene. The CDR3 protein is CASSEGTAVTQYF. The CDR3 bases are TGTGCCAGCAGTGAAGGGACTGCCGTAACGCAGTATTTT.

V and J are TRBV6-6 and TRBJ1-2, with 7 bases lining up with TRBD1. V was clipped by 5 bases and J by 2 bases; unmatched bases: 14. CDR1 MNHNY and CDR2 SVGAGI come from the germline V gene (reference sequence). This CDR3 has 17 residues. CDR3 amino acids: CASSRETAGTANYGYTF. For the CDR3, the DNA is TGTGCCAGCAGTCGTGAGACGGCCGGGACAGCGAACTATGGCTACACCTTC.

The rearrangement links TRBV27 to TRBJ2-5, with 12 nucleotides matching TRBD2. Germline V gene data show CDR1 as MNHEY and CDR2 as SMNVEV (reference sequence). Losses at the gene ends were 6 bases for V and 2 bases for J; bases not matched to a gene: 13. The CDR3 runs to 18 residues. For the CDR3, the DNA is TGTGCCAGCAGCAGGACTAGCGGGGACCGCCGCCTTCAAGAGACCCAGTACTTC. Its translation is CASSRTSGDRRLQETQYF.

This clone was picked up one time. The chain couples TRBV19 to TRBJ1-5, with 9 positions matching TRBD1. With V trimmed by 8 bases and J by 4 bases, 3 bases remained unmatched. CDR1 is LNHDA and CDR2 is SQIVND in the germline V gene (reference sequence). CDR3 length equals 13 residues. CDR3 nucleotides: TGTGCCAGTGGAGGGACAGGGAATCAGCCCCAGCATTTT. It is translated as CASGGTGNQPQHF. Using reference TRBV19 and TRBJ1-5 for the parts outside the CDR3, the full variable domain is DGGITQSPKYLFRKEGQNVTLSCEQNLNHDAMYWYRQDPGQGLRLIYYSQIVNDFQKGDIAEGYSVSREKKESFPLTVTSAQKNPTAFYLCASGGTGNQPQHFGDGTRLSIL.

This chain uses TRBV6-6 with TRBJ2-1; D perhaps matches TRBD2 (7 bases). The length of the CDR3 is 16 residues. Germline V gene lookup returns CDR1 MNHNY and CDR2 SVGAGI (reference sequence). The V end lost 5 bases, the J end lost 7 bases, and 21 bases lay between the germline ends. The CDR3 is CASSKGGDSRYNEQFF. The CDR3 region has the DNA TGTGCCAGCAGTAAGGGGGGGGATTCGAGGTATAATGAGCAGTTCTTC.

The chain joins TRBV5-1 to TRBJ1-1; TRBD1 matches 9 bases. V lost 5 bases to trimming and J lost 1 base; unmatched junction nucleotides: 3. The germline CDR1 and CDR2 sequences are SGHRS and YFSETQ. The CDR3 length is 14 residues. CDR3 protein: CASRGDRENTEAFF. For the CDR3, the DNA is TGCGCCAGCAGGGGGGACAGGGAGAACACTGAAGCTTTCTTT.

CDR3 bases: TGTGCCAGCAGCCAATCCTTGGTGGAGTCCGAAGCTTTCTTT. This codes for CASSQSLVESEAFF. The J gene is TRBJ1-1, the V gene TRBV3-1 (or the pseudogene TRBV3-2); D is undetermined. The germline V gene has CDR1 LGHDT and CDR2 YNNKEL (reference sequence). The CDR3 loop spans 14 amino acids. With 2 bases removed from V and 8 bases from J, the gap between germline ends came to 15 bases.

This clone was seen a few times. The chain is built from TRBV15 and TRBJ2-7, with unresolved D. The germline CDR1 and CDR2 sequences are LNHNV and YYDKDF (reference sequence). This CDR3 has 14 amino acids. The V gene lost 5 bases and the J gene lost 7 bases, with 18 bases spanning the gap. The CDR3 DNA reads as TGTGCCACCAGCCCGGAAGGCTTACGGAGTGAGCAGTACTTC. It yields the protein CATSPEGLRSEQYF. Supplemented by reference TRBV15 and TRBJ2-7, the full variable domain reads DAMVIQNPRYQVTQFGKPVTLSCSQTLNHNVMYWYQQKSSQAPKLLFHYYDKDFNNEADTPDNFQSRRPNTSFCFLDIRSPGLGDTAMYLCATSPEGLRSEQYFGPGTRLTVT.

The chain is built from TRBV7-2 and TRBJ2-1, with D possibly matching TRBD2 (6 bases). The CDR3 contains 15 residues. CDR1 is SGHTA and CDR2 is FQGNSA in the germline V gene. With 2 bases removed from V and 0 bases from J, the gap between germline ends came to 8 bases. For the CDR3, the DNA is TGTGCCAGCAGCTTATTGGGAGGCTCCTACAATGAGCAGTTCTTC. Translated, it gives CASSLLGGSYNEQFF.

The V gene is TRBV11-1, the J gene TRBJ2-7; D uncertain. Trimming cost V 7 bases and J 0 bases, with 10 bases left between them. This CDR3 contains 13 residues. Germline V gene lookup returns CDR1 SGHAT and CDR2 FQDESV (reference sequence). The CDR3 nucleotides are TGTGCCAGCACGGCGGCTAGCTCCTACGAGCAGTACTTC. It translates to CASTAASSYEQYF.

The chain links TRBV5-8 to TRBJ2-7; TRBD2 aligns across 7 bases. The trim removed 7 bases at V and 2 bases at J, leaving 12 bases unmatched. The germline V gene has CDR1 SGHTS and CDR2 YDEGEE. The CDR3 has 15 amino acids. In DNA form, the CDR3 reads TGTGCCAGCGGTTTAAGCGGGGCGTTTCCCTACGAGCAGTACTTC. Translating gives CASGLSGAFPYEQYF. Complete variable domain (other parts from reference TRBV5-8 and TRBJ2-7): EAGVTQSPTHLIKTRGQQATLRCSPISGHTSVYWYQQALGLGLQFLLWYDEGEERNRGNFPPRFSGRQFPNYSSELNVNALELEDSALYLCASGLSGAFPYEQYFGPGTRLTVT.

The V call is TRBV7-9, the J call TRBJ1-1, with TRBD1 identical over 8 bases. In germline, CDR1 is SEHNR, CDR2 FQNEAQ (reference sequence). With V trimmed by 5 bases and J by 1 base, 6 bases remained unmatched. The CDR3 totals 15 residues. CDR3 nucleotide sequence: TGTGCCAGCAGCCTAGGCAGGGGGCAGAACACTGAAGCTTTCTTT. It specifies CASSLGRGQNTEAFF. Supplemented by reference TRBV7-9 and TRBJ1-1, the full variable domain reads DTGVSQNPRHKITKRGQNVTFRCDPISEHNRLYWYRQTLGQGPEFLTYFQNEAQLEKSRLLSDRFSAERPKGSFSTLEIQRTEQGDSAMYLCASSLGRGQNTEAFFGQGTRLTVV.

The CDR3, as DNA: TGCTGCTGGGCCCTCGAGCAGTACTTC. Translating gives CCWALEQYF. J is TRBJ2-7 and V is TRBV5-1; no clear D. The CDR3 totals 9 residues. In germline, CDR1 is SGHRS, CDR2 YFSETQ.